The T cell receptor beta chain described here comes from a study of cytomegalovirus exposure and HLA in healthy donors. For the study at large: In an earlier analysis, 90 million to 120 million unique TCR beta sequences were found from 150 million to 200 million T cells.

This CDR3 region has 14 residues. V shed 2 bases and J shed 2 bases, with 10 bases lying between them. Germline V gene sequence: CDR1 MDHEN, CDR2 SYDVKM. With 60 Vbeta and 13 Jbeta primers, the PCR was carried out. The repertoire was sequenced with immunoSEQ multiplex PCR; TCRdb's copy has only in-frame clones and lacks some. The sample yields about 120,000 clones, over 70% seen once. Material for sequencing was PBMCs. This chain connects TRBV28 to TRBJ2-7, with D tentatively TRBD2 (5 bases). This clonotype was obtained from a female donor in good health and CMV-seropositive. CDR3 amino acids: CASSLELATYEQYF. CDR3 sequence (DNA): TGTGCCAGCAGTTTAGAGCTAGCTACCTACGAGCAGTACTTC.